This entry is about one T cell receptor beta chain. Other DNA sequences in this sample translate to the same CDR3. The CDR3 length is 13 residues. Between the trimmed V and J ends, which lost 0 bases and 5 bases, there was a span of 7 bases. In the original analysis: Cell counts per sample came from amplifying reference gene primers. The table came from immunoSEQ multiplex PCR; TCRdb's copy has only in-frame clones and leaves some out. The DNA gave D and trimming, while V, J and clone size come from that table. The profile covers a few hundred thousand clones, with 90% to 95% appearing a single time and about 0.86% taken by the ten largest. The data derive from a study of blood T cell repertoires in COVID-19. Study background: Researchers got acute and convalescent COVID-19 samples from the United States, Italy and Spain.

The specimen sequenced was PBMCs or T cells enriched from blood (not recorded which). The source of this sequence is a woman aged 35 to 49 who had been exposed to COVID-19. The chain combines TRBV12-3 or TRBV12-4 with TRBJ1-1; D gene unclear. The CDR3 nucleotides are TGTGCCAGCAGTTTAGCCCGGGGTACTGAAGCTTTCTTT. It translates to CASSLARGTEAFF.